This T cell receptor (beta chain) originates from a study of blood T cell repertoires in COVID-19. At the level of the study: Sources were T cells, B-cell-depleted T cells, or PBMCs; the material itself was cDNA or gDNA.

In the original processing: Reference gene primer amplification in the assay estimated nucleated cell counts. TCRdb keeps only in-frame clones here, not all; method: immunoSEQ multiplex PCR. Clonal size and the V and J genes are those of that table, whereas D and trimming came from the DNA. The sample lists 300,000 to 350,000 clones; 90% were seen once. CDR3 size: 12 residues. Per the germline V gene, CDR1 is LNHDA and CDR2 is SQIVND (reference sequence). The J segment lost 7 bases and the V segment lost 6 bases, leaving 4 bases of the junction unmatched. The chain has TRBV19 and TRBJ1-1; 8 bases line up with TRBD1. Material: PBMCs or T cells enriched from blood (not recorded which). The clonotype was recovered from a woman between 18 and 29 years old with acute COVID-19. The CDR3 sequence: CASRLTGGEAFF. CDR3 sequence (DNA): TGTGCCAGTAGGCTCACAGGGGGTGAAGCTTTCTTT. Based on the CDR3 plus reference TRBV19 and TRBJ1-1, the full variable domain is DGGITQSPKYLFRKEGQNVTLSCEQNLNHDAMYWYRQDPGQGLRLIYYSQIVNDFQKGDIAEGYSVSREKKESFPLTVTSAQKNPTAFYLCASRLTGGEAFFGQGTRLTVV.